Listed below are T cell receptor beta chains from one sample, sequenced in a study of blood T cell repertoires in COVID-19. Sequencing used immunoSEQ multiplex PCR; TCRdb keeps in-frame clones, though not all of them. The sample lists about 73,000 clones, 75% to 85% occurring once. Sequenced sample: peripheral blood. Receptors were obtained from a woman in her sixties or seventies with acute or convalescent COVID-19. Both conserved end residues are part of each CDR3. The D gene is left open where the match is weak. Clone size, where shown, is once, few, many, or a class for clones that have expanded.

j_call | v_call | clone_size | d_call | cdr3_nt | cdr3_aa
TRBJ2-2 | TRBV3-1/TRBV3-2 | . | . | TGTGCCAGCAGCCGCCGAGAAACCGGGGAGCTGTTTTTT | CASSRRETGELFF
TRBJ1-2 | TRBV11-2 | . | . | TGTGCCAGCAGCTTAGGGCAGGGTATTGATGGCTACACCTTC | CASSLGQGIDGYTF
TRBJ2-5 | TRBV2 | . | TRBD1 | TGTGCCAGCCAGGGACAGGGAGGGGAGACCCAGTACTTC | CASQGQGGETQYF
TRBJ1-1 | TRBV6-4 | . | . | TGTGCCAGCAGTGACTCGCGGGGATACACTGAAGCTTTCTTT | CASSDSRGYTEAFF
TRBJ1-1 | TRBV6-5 | . | TRBD1 | TGTGCCAACGGACAGGGGCCGGGAAGGAACACTGAAGCTTTCTTT | CANGQGPGRNTEAFF
TRBJ1-2 | TRBV10-3 | . | TRBD1 | TGTGCCATCGGGAGCCAGACAGGGGCTAACTATGGCTACACCTTC | CAIGSQTGANYGYTF
TRBJ2-3 | TRBV12-5 | . | . | TGTGCTAGTGGTTTGGGGCTGACAGATACGCAGTATTTT | CASGLGLTDTQYF
TRBJ1-1 | TRBV5-3 | once | . | TGTGCCAGAAGCTTGGAATACAGGGATACTACTGAAGCTTTCTTT | CARSLEYRDTTEAFF
TRBJ1-5 | TRBV7-9 | . | . | TGTGCCAGCAGTTCTAGGGGAGGTCAGCCCCAGCATTTT | CASSSRGGQPQHF
TRBJ1-2 | TRBV4-1 | . | . | TGCGCCAGCAGCCACCAAGGGGTGAGAAACTATGGCTACACCTTC | CASSHQGVRNYGYTF
TRBJ2-2 | TRBV6-4 | . | . | TGTGCCAGCAGTCTAGGGGGAACCGGGGAGCTGTTTTTT | CASSLGGTGELFF
TRBJ1-4 | TRBV19 | few | TRBD1 | TGTGCCAGTAATATCCCGACAGGGGCCACTAATGAAAAACTGTTTTTT | CASNIPTGATNEKLFF
TRBJ1-6 | TRBV4-2 | . | TRBD1 | TGTGCCAGCAGCCCAAACAAGGGGGCATCCCATAAGTGGGGTTCACCCCTCCACTTT | CASSPNKGASHKWGSPLHF
TRBJ1-2 | TRBV12-3/TRBV12-4 | . | . | TGTGCCAGCAGTCTCCTCCGGGAGGGTGGCTACACCTTC | CASSLLREGGYTF
TRBJ1-5 | TRBV30 | once | . | TGTGCCTGGAGTGTAAATGCAGGGGTCCAGCCCCAGCATTTT | CAWSVNAGVQPQHF
TRBJ2-5 | TRBV7-3 | . | TRBD1 | TGTGCCAGCAGCTTAGATCGGGACAGGAAAGAGACCCAGTACTTC | CASSLDRDRKETQYF
TRBJ2-1 | TRBV14 | . | TRBD2 | TGTGCCAGCAGCCCCTTAGAGGCTAGCGGGGGGTCCAGCTCCTACAATGAGCAGTTCTTC | CASSPLEASGGSSSYNEQFF
TRBJ1-1 | TRBV3-1/TRBV3-2 | . | . | TGTGCCAGCAGCCTACAGGGTCTTAACACTGAAGCTTTCTTT | CASSLQGLNTEAFF
TRBJ2-5 | TRBV2 | . | TRBD1 | TGTGCCAGCAGGGGACAGGGGGGTGAGACCCAGTACTTC | CASRGQGGETQYF
TRBJ1-1 | TRBV29-1 | . | . | TGCAGCGTGAGGCTGGGGCAAGGCACTGAAGCTTTCTTT | CSVRLGQGTEAFF
TRBJ1-3 | TRBV13 | . | . | TGTGCCAGCAGCTCCATCGGTCCTCGCTCTGGAAACACCATATATTTT | CASSSIGPRSGNTIYF
TRBJ2-4 | TRBV30 | . | TRBD1 | TGTGCCTGGAGTGAAGGGACAGGACAAAACATTCAGTACTTC | CAWSEGTGQNIQYF
TRBJ1-1 | TRBV7-2 | . | . | TGTGCCAGCAGCTTAGCGCGGGGACGGATTTACATGAACACTGAAGCTTTCTTT | CASSLARGRIYMNTEAFF
TRBJ2-7 | TRBV11-2 | . | . | TGTGCCAGCAGTCAGGGGTTCTCCTACGAGCAGTACTTC | CASSQGFSYEQYF
TRBJ1-2 | TRBV5-1 | . | . | TGCGCCAGCAGCTTTAGCGGTGGGGAGGATGGCTACACCTTC | CASSFSGGEDGYTF
TRBJ1-2 | TRBV9 | . | TRBD1 | TGTGCCAGCAGCGCCCGGGACAGGAGCTATGGCTACACCTTC | CASSARDRSYGYTF
TRBJ1-2 | TRBV4-2 | . | TRBD1 | TGTGCCAGCAGCCAAGATGCTGGAGGGACAGGGGGTCTCTATGGCTACACCTTC | CASSQDAGGTGGLYGYTF
TRBJ2-1 | TRBV5-4 | . | TRBD2 | TGTGCCAGCAGCCCATCCGGGGGGGCCTCCTACAATGAGCAGTTCTTC | CASSPSGGASYNEQFF
TRBJ2-1 | TRBV5-1 | once | . | TGCGCCAGCAGCTCCGACCGGATAGGCGGAGAGCAGTTCTTC | CASSSDRIGGEQFF
TRBJ1-1 | TRBV18 | . | . | TGTGCCAGCTCACCATCACAGACCGAAGCTTTCTTT | CASSPSQTEAFF
TRBJ2-1 | TRBV10-3 | . | TRBD2 | TGTGCCATCCGGCGGACTAGCGGGGGGGCCCAAGCCAATGAGCAGTTCTTC | CAIRRTSGGAQANEQFF
TRBJ2-1 | TRBV7-3 | . | TRBD2 | TGTGCCAGCAGCTCCTTGGCGGGGGGGCACAATGAGCAGTTCTTC | CASSSLAGGHNEQFF
TRBJ2-1 | TRBV9 | . | . | TGTGCCAGCAGCGTATGGGCAGGGGACAATGAGCAGTTCTTC | CASSVWAGDNEQFF
TRBJ2-1 | TRBV9 | medium-sized | . | TGTGCCAGCAGCGTAGCCACTAGCAATGAGCAGTTCTTC | CASSVATSNEQFF